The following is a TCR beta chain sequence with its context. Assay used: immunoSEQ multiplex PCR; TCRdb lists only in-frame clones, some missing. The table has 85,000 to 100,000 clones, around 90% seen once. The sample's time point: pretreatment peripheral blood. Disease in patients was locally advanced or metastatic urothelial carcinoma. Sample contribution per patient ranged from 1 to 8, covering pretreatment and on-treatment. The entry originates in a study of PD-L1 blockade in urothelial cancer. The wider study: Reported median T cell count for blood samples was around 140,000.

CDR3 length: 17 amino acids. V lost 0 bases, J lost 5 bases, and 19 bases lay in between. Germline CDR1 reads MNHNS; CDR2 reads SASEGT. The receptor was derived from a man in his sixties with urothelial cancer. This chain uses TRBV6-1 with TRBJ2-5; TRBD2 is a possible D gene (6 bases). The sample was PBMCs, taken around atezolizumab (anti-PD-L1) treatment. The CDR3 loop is CASSEAGGGLPPETQYF. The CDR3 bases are TGTGCCAGCAGTGAAGCTGGTGGGGGACTCCCTCCGGAGACCCAGTACTTC.